The 4 T cell receptor beta chains below come from one sample, sequenced in a study of blood T cell repertoires in COVID-19. The table came from immunoSEQ multiplex PCR; TCRdb's copy has only in-frame clones and leaves some out. The sample lists about 150,000 clones, approximately 85% seen once, with 0.55% to 0.75% in the top ten. Sequenced sample: peripheral blood. The origin of the receptors is a man aged 60 to 69 with COVID-19, enrolled during active disease.

J is TRBJ2-2 and V is TRBV9, with a tentative D call TRBD2 (5 bases). CDR3 size: 15 residues. Germline V gene lookup returns CDR1 SGDLS and CDR2 YYNGEE. Trimming took 4 bases from V and 6 from J, leaving 16 bases between them. The DNA of the CDR3 is TGTGCCAGCAGCACGGGATTGTCGGCGGCCGGGGAGCTGTTTTTT. This sequence encodes CASSTGLSAAGELFF.

CDR3 sequence (DNA): TGTGCCAGCAGCCCCTCGCAGGGACGGGGGGAGCAGTTCTTC. The encoded protein is CASSPSQGRGEQFF. V gene TRBV6-4 combines with J gene TRBJ2-1; tentatively, D is TRBD2 (6 bases). Germline V CDR1 and CDR2: MRHNA, SNTAGT. The CDR3 runs 14 residues. V was trimmed by 6 bases and J by 10 bases, leaving 19 bases between them.

V gene TRBV9 combines with J gene TRBJ1-2, with 7 bases identical to TRBD1. With 4 bases clipped from V and 2 bases from J, the junction kept 5 bases outside the gene matches. The CDR3 is made up of 14 amino acids. Germline V lookup: CDR1 SGDLS, CDR2 YYNGEE. The CDR3 loop reads CASSPRTGNYGYTF. The CDR3 nucleotides read TGTGCCAGCAGCCCTCGGACAGGAAACTATGGCTACACCTTC.

A few counts support this clone. Its ends do not fully match the called genes, so a read error is possible. V and J are TRBV14 and TRBJ2-2; D is perhaps TRBD1 (6 bases). The CDR3 loop spans 17 amino acids. Germline CDR1 and CDR2: SGHDN and FVKESK. In DNA form, the CDR3 reads TGTGCCAGCAGCCAGGCAGGTTTGGGGGCGAACTCCGGGGAGCTGTTTTTT. Translation gives CASSQAGLGANSGELFF.